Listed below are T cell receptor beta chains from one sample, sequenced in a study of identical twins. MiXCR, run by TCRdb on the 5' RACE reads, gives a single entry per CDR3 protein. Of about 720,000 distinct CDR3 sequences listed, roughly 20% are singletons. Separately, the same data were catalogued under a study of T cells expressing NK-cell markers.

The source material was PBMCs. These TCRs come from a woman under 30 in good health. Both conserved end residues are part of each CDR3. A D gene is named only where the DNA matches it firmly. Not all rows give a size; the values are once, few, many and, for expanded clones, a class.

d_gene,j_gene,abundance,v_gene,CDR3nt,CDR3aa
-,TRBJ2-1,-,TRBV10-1,TGCGCCAGCAGTGTGGGAGCGAGCTCCTACAATGAGCAGTTCTTC,CASSVGASSYNEQFF
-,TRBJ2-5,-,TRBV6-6,TGTGCCAGCACCGACCAGGAGACCCAGTACTTC,CASTDQETQYF
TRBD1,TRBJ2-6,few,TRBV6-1,TGTGCCAGCAGTCGATCAGGGGGCGGGGGGGCCAACGTCCTGACTTTC,CASSRSGGGGANVLTF
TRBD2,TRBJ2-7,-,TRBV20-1,TGCAGTGCTAGGGAGGCGGGAGCTGCGGGGGAGCAGTACTTC,CSAREAGAAGEQYF
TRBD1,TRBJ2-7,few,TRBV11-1,TGTGCCAGCAGCACGCATTACAGGGGGCAGGGGGCCTACGAGCAGTACTTC,CASSTHYRGQGAYEQYF
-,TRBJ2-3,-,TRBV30,TGTGCCTGCGGCACAGATACGCAGTATTTT,CACGTDTQYF
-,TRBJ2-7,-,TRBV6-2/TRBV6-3,TGTGCCAGCAGTTACGACGGGAAGGGCAACGAGCAGTACTTC,CASSYDGKGNEQYF
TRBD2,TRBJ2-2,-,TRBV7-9,TGTGCCAGCAGCTTAGCGAAGTTAGCGGGAAACACCGGGGAGCTGTTTTTT,CASSLAKLAGNTGELFF
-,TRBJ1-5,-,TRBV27,TGTGCCACCGGGGAGAGCAATCAGCCCCAGCATTTT,CATGESNQPQHF
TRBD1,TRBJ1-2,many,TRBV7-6,TGTGCCAGCAGCCCCTTTGGACAGGGCTATGGCTACACCTTC,CASSPFGQGYGYTF
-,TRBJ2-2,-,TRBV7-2,TGTGCCAGCAGCTTTGGGGGCTCGAGGAACACCGGGGAGCTGTTTTTT,CASSFGGSRNTGELFF
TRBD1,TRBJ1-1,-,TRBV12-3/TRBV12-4,TGTGCCAGCAGGAAGGACAGGTGGACTGAAGCTTTCTTT,CASRKDRWTEAFF
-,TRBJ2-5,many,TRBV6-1,TGTGCCAGCAGTCCTGGGCTTGGGGGGTACCAAGAGACCCAGTACTTC,CASSPGLGGYQETQYF
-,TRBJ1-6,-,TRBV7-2,TGTGCCAGCAGCCCGATAGTCGGTAGAAATTCACCCCTCCACTTT,CASSPIVGRNSPLHF
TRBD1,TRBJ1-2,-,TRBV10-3,TGTGCCATCAGTGAGATTCTGGGACAGGGGGTTACAGGCTACACCTTC,CAISEILGQGVTGYTF
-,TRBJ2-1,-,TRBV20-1,TGCAGTGCTAGCGTGGGACGGATTGAGCAGTTCTTC,CSASVGRIEQFF
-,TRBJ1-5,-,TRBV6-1,TGTGCCAGCAGTGGCGCGGGGGCTAATCAGCCCCAGCATTTT,CASSGAGANQPQHF
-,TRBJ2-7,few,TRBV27,TGTGCCAGCAGAGACCTAAAGGGCTCCTACGAGCAGTACTTC,CASRDLKGSYEQYF
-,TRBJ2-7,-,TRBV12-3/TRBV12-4,TGTGCCAGCAGTTTACAACGGGCGAGGCAGTACTTC,CASSLQRARQYF
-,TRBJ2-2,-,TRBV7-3,TGTGCCAGCAGCTACGACAGGGAGGCCGGGGAGCTGTTTTTT,CASSYDREAGELFF
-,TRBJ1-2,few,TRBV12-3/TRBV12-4,TGTGCCAGCAGCACTACGACGGGGGGCCTCTATGGCTACACCTTC,CASSTTTGGLYGYTF
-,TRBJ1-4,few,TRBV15,TGTGCCACCAGCAGAGCTCGGGATGAAAAACTGTTTTTT,CATSRARDEKLFF
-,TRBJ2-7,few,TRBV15,TGTGCCACCAGCAGAGATAACGGCAGGAGCTCCTACGAGCAGTACTTC,CATSRDNGRSSYEQYF
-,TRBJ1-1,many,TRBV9,TGTGCCAGCAGCGTAGACAGGGAAGGCACTGAAGCTTTCTTT,CASSVDREGTEAFF
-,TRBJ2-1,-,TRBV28,TGTGCCAGCAGCTCTCGAAAGTCCTACAATGAGCAGTTCTTC,CASSSRKSYNEQFF
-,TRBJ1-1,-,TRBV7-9,TGTGCCAGCAGCTTACCGGGGGGAGGGACTGAAGCTTTCTTT,CASSLPGGGTEAFF
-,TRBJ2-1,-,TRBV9,TGTGCCAGCAGCGTAGTAGCGAGTAGGAATGAGCAGTTCTTC,CASSVVASRNEQFF
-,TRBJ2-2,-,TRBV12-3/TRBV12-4,TGTGCCAGCAGTTCCAGTCTTCACCCGGGGGAGCTGTTTTTT,CASSSSLHPGELFF
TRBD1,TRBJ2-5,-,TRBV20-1,TGCAGTGCGGCGCAGACAGGGTCCGAGACCCAGTACTTC,CSAAQTGSETQYF
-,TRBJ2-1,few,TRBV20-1,TGCAGTGCTACCCGGGAGAGCTACAATGAGCAGTTCTTC,CSATRESYNEQFF
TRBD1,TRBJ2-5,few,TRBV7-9,TGTGCCAGCAGCTGGGAGACAGGGTTTCAAGAGACCCAGTACTTC,CASSWETGFQETQYF
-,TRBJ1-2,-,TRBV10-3,TGTGCCATCAGTGAGTCGATGCGGCCTACCCCTAACTATGGCTACACCTTC,CAISESMRPTPNYGYTF
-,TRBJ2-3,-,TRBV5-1,TGCGCCAGCAGCGTGGAGTGGGCAGATACGCAGTATTTT,CASSVEWADTQYF
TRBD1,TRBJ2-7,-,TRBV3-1,TGTGCCAGCAGCCATTGGGACAGTGCGGGCGAGCAGTACTTC,CASSHWDSAGEQYF
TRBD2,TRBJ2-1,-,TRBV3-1,TGTGCCAGCAGCCAGCCAGGGACTAGCGGGAGTTGGTCCTACAATGAGCAGTTCTTC,CASSQPGTSGSWSYNEQFF
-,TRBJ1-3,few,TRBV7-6,TGTGCCAGCAGCTCAAGCAGCCTACGCTCTGGAAACACCATATATTTT,CASSSSSLRSGNTIYF
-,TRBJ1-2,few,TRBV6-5,TGTGCCAGCAGTTACTCCGGGACGACCTACTATGGCTACACCTTC,CASSYSGTTYYGYTF
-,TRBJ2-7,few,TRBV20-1,TGCAGTGCCATTGGGACAACCTACGAGCAGTACTTC,CSAIGTTYEQYF
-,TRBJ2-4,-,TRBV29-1,TGCAGCTTTAGGACAGACAAAAACATTCAGTACTTC,CSFRTDKNIQYF
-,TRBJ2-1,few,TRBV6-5,TGTGCCAGCAGTTACTCGAACTCCTACAATGAGCAGTTCTTC,CASSYSNSYNEQFF
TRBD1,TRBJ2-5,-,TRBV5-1,TGCGCCAGCAGTTCGACAGGGGTTTTGGAGACCCAGTACTTC,CASSSTGVLETQYF
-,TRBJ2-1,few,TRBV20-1,TGCAGTGCTAGCTTCCGGCTAGCGTACAATGAGCAGTTCTTC,CSASFRLAYNEQFF
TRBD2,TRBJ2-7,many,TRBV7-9,TGTGCCAGCAGCTCACTAGCGGGAGGGGCCTACGAGCAGTACTTC,CASSSLAGGAYEQYF
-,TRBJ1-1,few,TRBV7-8,TGTGCCAGCGCCGGGACGGAGAGGAACACTGAAGCTTTCTTT,CASAGTERNTEAFF
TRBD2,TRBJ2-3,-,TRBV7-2,TGTGCCAGCAGCGGACTAGCGGGAGTGGGGGGGGCGCAGTATTTT,CASSGLAGVGGAQYF
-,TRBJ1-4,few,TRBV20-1,TGCAGTGCTTCCCCGGACAGCACTAATGAAAAACTGTTTTTT,CSASPDSTNEKLFF
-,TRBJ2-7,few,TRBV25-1,TGTGCCAGCAGTAGGCGACAGGACTGGGACGAGCAGTACTTC,CASSRRQDWDEQYF
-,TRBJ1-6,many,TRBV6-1,TGTGCCAGCAGTAGGGACCCTAATTCACCCCTCCACTTT,CASSRDPNSPLHF
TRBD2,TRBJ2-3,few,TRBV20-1,TGCAGTGCTGAGGGACTAGCGGGACATCACACAGATACGCAGTATTTT,CSAEGLAGHHTDTQYF
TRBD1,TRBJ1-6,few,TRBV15,TGTGCCACCAGCGGGGACAGGGGTTCACCCCTCCACTTT,CATSGDRGSPLHF
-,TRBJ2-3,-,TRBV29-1,TGCAGCGTTGCCATGGGGCAGGGGACAGATACGCAGTATTTT,CSVAMGQGTDTQYF
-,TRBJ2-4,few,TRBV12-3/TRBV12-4,TGTGCCAGCAGTTTTTTGGGTAGGGCCAAAAACATTCAGTACTTC,CASSFLGRAKNIQYF
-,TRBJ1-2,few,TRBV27,TGTGCCAGCAGTTACGGTCGCCCAGGGGTCGATGGCTACACCTTC,CASSYGRPGVDGYTF
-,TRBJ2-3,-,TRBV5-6,TGTGCCAGCAGCTTTTCGGGGCACAATACGCAGTATTTT,CASSFSGHNTQYF
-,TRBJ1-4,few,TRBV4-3,TGCGCCAGCAGCCAGGACCTTACAGGGTTCGAAAAACTGTTTTTT,CASSQDLTGFEKLFF